This entry lists 23 T cell receptor beta chains sequenced from one sample in a study of T cells in Graves' hyperthyroidism and ophthalmopathy. Amplification targeted TCR beta CDR3 regions from RNA transcripts. The HTBI primer set drove a first-round RT-PCR of the TCR CDR3. MiXCR was run by TCRdb on the multiplex PCR reads, yielding one entry per CDR3 protein. The table has 450,000 to 550,000 distinct CDR3 sequences, approximately 24% seen once. The sequencing sample was made of blood. The receptors were gathered from a woman younger than 45 with Graves' ophthalmopathy.

There are many counts of this clonotype. The CDR3 DNA is TGTGCCAGCAGCTTAAAACAGGGGAGAGAGACCCAGTACTTC. Its translation: CASSLKQGRETQYF. The chain employs TRBV7-2 and TRBJ2-5; 7 positions agree with TRBD1. This CDR3 contains 14 residues. The ends lost 2 bases at V and 4 bases at J; junction bases unmatched: 4. Germline lookup yields CDR1 SGHTA and CDR2 FQGNSA.

In this sample, this clonotype turned up once. The V and J genes are TRBV7-3 and TRBJ2-2, with a tentative D call TRBD1 (5 bases). CDR3 length: 15 amino acids. The V end lost 2 bases, the J end lost 3 bases, and 10 bases lay between the germline ends. From germline, CDR1 is SGHTA and CDR2 FQGTGA. The CDR3 loop is CASSLDRYYTGELFF. CDR3 in DNA: TGTGCCAGCAGCTTAGACAGATACTACACCGGGGAGCTGTTTTTT.

This clonotype was observed a few times. At one of its ends the junction is not consistent with the germline gene, which may arise from a read error. The rearrangement uses TRBV6-1 and TRBJ1-1; D gene ambiguous. Germline CDR1 is MNHNS and CDR2 is SASEGT. The CDR3 covers 13 residues. CDR3 loop: CASSTLTDTDAFF. In DNA form, the CDR3 reads TGTGCCAGCAGTACCCTAACAGACACTGATGCTTTCTTT.

This clonotype was counted at least ten times. CDR3 nucleotides: TGTGCTAGTGGTTTGGGGACCTCTGGAAACACCATATATTTT. It translates to CASGLGTSGNTIYF. The chain is built from TRBV12-5 and TRBJ1-3; D gene unclear. The ends were cut back, 1 base at V and 0 bases at J, with 4 bases in the middle. The CDR3 covers 14 residues. Per germline, CDR1 LGHNT and CDR2 FRNRAP. The whole variable domain, filled in from reference TRBV12-5 and TRBJ1-3, reads DARVTQTPRHKVTEMGQEVTMRCQPILGHNTVFWYRQTMMQGLELLAYFRNRAPLDDSGMPKDRFSAEMPDATLATLKIQPSEPRDSAVYFCASGLGTSGNTIYFGEGSWLTVV.

This clonotype was seen many times. The rearrangement joins TRBV6-2 or TRBV6-3 to TRBJ1-5, with unresolved D. CDR1 is MNHEY, CDR2 SVGEGT, per germline. V dropped 5 bases and J dropped 0 bases, with 11 bases sitting between them. CDR3 length: 15 amino acids. The CDR3, as DNA: TGTGCCAGCAGTCCCCAGTCGGATAGCAATCAGCCCCAGCATTTT. It is translated as CASSPQSDSNQPQHF.

This clonotype was detected ten times or more. V and J are TRBV7-6 and TRBJ2-7; 9 bases line up with TRBD2. The V segment lost 1 base and the J segment 3 bases; nucleotides outside the gene matches: 4. This CDR3 comprises 15 residues. The germline V gene encodes CDR1 SGHVS and CDR2 FNYEAQ. The CDR3 DNA follows: TGTGCCAGCAGCTTAGAGCGGGGGGCGTTCTACGAGCAGTACTTC. Translation gives CASSLERGAFYEQYF. Combining the CDR3 with reference TRBV7-6 and TRBJ2-7 gives the whole variable domain GAGVSQSPRYKVTKRGQDVALRCDPISGHVSLYWYRQALGQGPEFLTYFNYEAQQDKSGLPNDRFSAERPEGSISTLTIQRTEQRDSAMYRCASSLERGAFYEQYFGPGTRLTVT.

This clonotype was picked up many times. The V and J genes are TRBV27 and TRBJ2-6; 7 bases align to TRBD2. The CDR3 is made up of 16 amino acids. CDR1 and CDR2 (germline): MNHEY, SMNVEV (reference sequence). J lost 2 bases, V lost 5 bases, and 6 bases had no gene match. CDR3 nucleotides: TGTGCCAGCAGTCCCTATGGGAGGGCTGGGGCCAACGTCCTGACTTTC. Encoded protein: CASSPYGRAGANVLTF.

The chain recombines TRBV20-1 with TRBJ2-7, with D perhaps given as TRBD1 or TRBD2 (5 bases each). The germline gives CDR1 DFQATT, CDR2 SNEGSKA (reference sequence). The CDR3 consists of 14 residues. Trimming removed 6 bases at V and 0 bases at J, with 15 bases between. CDR3 nucleotides: TGCAGTGCAGAATACTGGGGGATCTCCTACGAGCAGTACTTC. It yields the protein CSAEYWGISYEQYF.

This clonotype was picked up a small number of times. A much bigger clone sits one base away, suggesting this may be a read error. The rearrangement links TRBV10-3 to TRBJ1-1; D remains unclear. Looked up from germline, CDR1 is ENHRY and CDR2 is SYGVKD. The CDR3 consists of 15 residues. Between the trimmed V and J ends, which lost 10 bases and 4 bases, there was a span of 22 bases. The CDR3 DNA reads as TGTGCCACCAGATGGACCGACGGAGCGAGCACTGAAGCTTTCTTT. Encoded protein: CATRWTDGASTEAFF.

This clonotype has more than one count but fewer than ten. The J gene is TRBJ1-1, the V gene TRBV7-3, with 8 bases fitting TRBD1. The germline V gene encodes CDR1 SGHTA and CDR2 FQGTGA. CDR3 length equals 14 residues. The V gene end was trimmed by 5 bases and the J gene end by 4 bases; junction bases not matched to a gene: 6. The CDR3 DNA sequence: TGTGCCAGCAGCCCCCAGGGGGCGGCCACTGAAGCTTTCTTT. This translates into CASSPQGAATEAFF. The full variable domain, with the rest looked up from reference TRBV7-3 and TRBJ1-1, is GAGVSQTPSNKVTEKGKYVELRCDPISGHTALYWYRQSLGQGPEFLIYFQGTGAADDSGLPNDRFFAVRPEGSVSTLKIQRTERGDSAVYLCASSPQGAATEAFFGQGTRLTVV.

This clonotype was seen ten or more times. The genes are TRBV6-1 and TRBJ1-1; D is undetermined. The CDR3 is made up of 13 amino acids. The germline V and J ends were trimmed by 1 base and 6 bases, with 9 bases remaining between them. Germline lookup yields CDR1 MNHNS and CDR2 SASEGT. The CDR3 DNA follows: TGTGCCAGCAGTGAAGTTAGTACGGCTGAAGCTTTCTTT. Translation: CASSEVSTAEAFF.

This rearrangement joins TRBV7-9 to TRBJ2-7; D might be TRBD2 (7 bases). CDR3 size: 15 residues. Germline V lookup: CDR1 SEHNR, CDR2 FQNEAQ (reference sequence). Trimming stripped 1 base from V and 6 bases from J, with 16 bases between. CDR3 sequence: CASSLDGGRIGEQYF. For the CDR3, the DNA is TGTGCCAGCAGCTTAGACGGGGGGCGCATAGGCGAGCAGTACTTC.

This clonotype was seen at least ten times. V and J are TRBV10-3 and TRBJ1-2; 8 nucleotides agree with TRBD1. Germline V gene sequence: CDR1 ENHRY, CDR2 SYGVKD. The CDR3 extends over 14 amino acids. The V gene end was trimmed by 3 bases and the J gene end by 4 bases; junction bases not matched to a gene: 4. CDR3 protein: CAISEGQGGYGYTF. The CDR3 DNA is TGTGCCATCAGTGAAGGACAGGGCGGCTATGGCTACACCTTC.

At least ten counts were recorded for this clonotype. This chain joins TRBV29-1 and TRBJ1-1; 10 bases align to TRBD1. The CDR3 is 12 amino acids. V dropped 5 bases and J dropped 7; count of bases not matched to a gene: 4. The V gene's germline CDR1 is SQVTM and CDR2 ANQGSEA. CDR3 sequence (DNA): TGCAGCGTTTGGACAGGGGGAGGTGAAGCTTTCTTT. Encoded protein: CSVWTGGGEAFF.

In its sample, this clonotype was seen many times. This chain's CDR3 is CSARLLEQTYEQYF. The CDR3 region has the DNA TGCAGTGCTAGGTTACTAGAACAAACCTACGAGCAGTACTTC. This chain connects TRBV20-1 to TRBJ2-7; maybe TRBD2 (5 bases). The V end lost 3 bases, the J end lost 2 bases, and 14 bases lay between the germline ends. The CDR3 sequence is 14 residues long. CDR1 and CDR2 from the germline V gene are DFQATT and SNEGSKA (reference sequence).

A note on this clonotype: Being one base from a much bigger clone, this may be a read error. This chain connects TRBV7-8 to TRBJ2-2; 9 positions match TRBD1. Germline V gene sequence: CDR1 SGHVS, CDR2 FQNEAQ. The junction had 9 bases not matched to a gene; V was cut back by 4 bases and J by 3 bases. CDR3 length: 17 residues. CDR3: CASSSALWTGDTGELFF. The CDR3 DNA reads as TGTGCCAGCAGCTCAGCGCTATGGACAGGGGACACCGGGGAGCTGTTTTTT.

This clonotype occurred a few times. The chain carries TRBV11-2 and TRBJ1-3; the D is unclear. V dropped 1 base and J dropped 1 base, with 11 bases sitting between them. The CDR3 extends over 16 amino acids. Germline V gives CDR1 SGHAT, CDR2 FQNNGV. The CDR3 region is CASSLVSKQSGNTIYF. The CDR3 coding sequence is TGTGCCAGCAGCTTAGTATCGAAACAGTCTGGAAACACCATATATTTT.

This clonotype showed up many times. The gene calls are TRBV6-2 or TRBV6-3 and TRBJ2-2, with D possibly TRBD2 on 5 matching bases. The CDR3 has 13 amino acids. Germline V gene lookup returns CDR1 MNHEY and CDR2 SVGEGT. The ends were cut back, 4 bases at V and 6 bases at J, with 9 bases in the middle. This chain's CDR3 is CASSSRRAGELFF. CDR3 DNA sequence: TGTGCCAGCAGTTCCAGGCGGGCCGGGGAGCTGTTTTTT.

A few counts support this clonotype. This chain links TRBV28 with TRBJ2-7, with 7 bases identical to TRBD2. The junction had 10 bases not matched to a gene; V was cut back by 5 bases and J by 6 bases. Looked up from germline, CDR1 is MDHEN and CDR2 is SYDVKM. There are 14 residues in the CDR3. The CDR3, as DNA: TGTGCCAGCAGTCTCCCCCCAGCGGGAATCGAGCAGTACTTC. Protein: CASSLPPAGIEQYF.

This clonotype has at least ten counts. This chain joins TRBV5-1 and TRBJ1-3; TRBD1 agrees at 10 bases. The CDR3 covers 17 residues. Unmatched junction bases numbered 7, after V lost 4 bases and J lost 0 bases. Germline V gene data show CDR1 as SGHRS and CDR2 as YFSETQ. CDR3 sequence reads: CASSAGTGASSGNTIYF. The CDR3 nucleotides are TGCGCCAGCAGCGCCGGGACAGGGGCGAGCTCTGGAAACACCATATATTTT.

This clonotype has a count of ten or more. This chain uses TRBV24-1 with TRBJ2-3; the match to TRBD2 covers 8 bases. CDR3 length: 18 residues. Looked up from germline, CDR1 is KGHDR and CDR2 is SFDVKD. V lost 4 bases and J lost 2; bases outside the gene matches: 13. The CDR3: CATSDPRRSGGATDTQYF. In DNA, the CDR3 is TGTGCCACCAGTGACCCCCGGCGAAGCGGGGGAGCCACAGATACGCAGTATTTT.

The sample holds many counts of this clonotype. The chain has TRBV7-2 and TRBJ1-1; D is perhaps TRBD1 (6 bases). The CDR3 is made up of 13 amino acids. The ends were cut back, 5 bases at V and 5 bases at J, with 12 bases in the middle. CDR1 and CDR2 (germline): SGHTA, FQGNSA. The CDR3 loop is CASSRQEGTEAFF. The CDR3 DNA follows: TGTGCCAGCAGCCGACAGGAAGGGACTGAAGCTTTCTTT.

The sample holds many counts of this clonotype. This likely came from a read error, as a far larger clone is one base away. V usage is TRBV30 and J usage is TRBJ2-5, with D uncertain. CDR3 length: 11 residues. Germline V gene data show CDR1 as GTSNPN and CDR2 as SVGIG (reference sequence). The CDR3 sequence is CARSVQETQYF. For the CDR3, the DNA is TGTGCCCGGAGTGTTCAAGAGACCCAGTACTTC.